This T cell receptor beta chain was captured in a study of beta chain features in type 1 diabetes. Regarding the study as a whole: The naive, central memory and Treg TCRB repertoires of patients appeared to be more similar to one another than those of healthy donors. More deletions and fewer insertions at VDJ junctions were seen in type 1 diabetes patients.

This clone occurred many times. The antigen is not known. The sequenced template was cDNA made from the entire isolated RNA. TCRdb keeps only in-frame clones here, not all; method: immunoSEQ multiplex PCR. The sample records 200,000 to 250,000 clones, roughly 9.6% being singletons. The CDR3 consists of 16 residues. V gave up 0 bases and J gave up 6 bases; unmatched junction bases: 8. In germline, CDR1 is MGHRA, CDR2 YSYEKL. The receptor comes from a woman between 18 and 29 years old in good health. Material: naive CD4+ T cells from blood. This chain joins TRBV4-1 and TRBJ2-1; 7 positions agree with TRBD2. The CDR3 DNA sequence: TGCGCCAGCAGCCAAGACGAACTAGCGTTAATCAATGAGCAGTTCTTC. Its translation: CASSQDELALINEQFF.